These 27 T cell receptor beta chains share one sample of origin, sequenced in a study of blood T cell repertoires in COVID-19. Some clones are missing from TCRdb's copy, which holds only in-frame ones; the method was immunoSEQ multiplex PCR. The data show 210,000 or so clones, 82% seen once. Sequencing used peripheral blood. Receptors were obtained from a woman between 40 and 50 years old with acute or convalescent COVID-19.

Comments on this clone: This same CDR3 is encoded by further DNA sequences in the sample. The genes are TRBV27 and TRBJ1-1; possible D gene TRBD1, 6 bases. Trimming removed 6 bases at V and 4 bases at J, with 9 bases between. This CDR3 is 12 amino acids long. Germline-derived CDR1 and CDR2 are MNHEY and SMNVEV (reference sequence). The CDR3 DNA is TGTGCCAGCAGCCAAGGGGGCACTGAAGCTTTCTTT. Translation: CASSQGGTEAFF.

The chain employs TRBV4-1 and TRBJ2-1; 10 bases are a match to TRBD2. With 2 bases clipped from V and 5 bases from J, the junction kept 6 bases outside the gene matches. The CDR3 runs to 16 residues. Per the germline V gene, CDR1 is MGHRA and CDR2 is YSYEKL. CDR3 residues: CASSQNLAGENNEQFF. Here the CDR3 DNA reads TGCGCCAGCAGCCAAAATCTAGCGGGGGAAAACAATGAGCAGTTCTTC.

CDR3 DNA sequence: TGTGCCAGCAGCGCCGCGGGTTGGTCTTACGAGCAGTACTTC. Protein product: CASSAAGWSYEQYF. V and J are TRBV9 and TRBJ2-7, with a possible D match to TRBD2 (5 bases). The V gene's germline CDR1 is SGDLS and CDR2 YYNGEE. V was cut by 3 bases and J by 4 bases, with 14 bases left in between. This CDR3 spans 14 amino acids. The whole variable domain, filled in from reference TRBV9 and TRBJ2-7, reads DSGVTQTPKHLITATGQRVTLRCSPRSGDLSVYWYQQSLDQGLQFLIQYYNGEERAKGNILERFSAQQFPDLHSELNLSSLELGDSALYFCASSAAGWSYEQYFGPGTRLTVT.

The gene calls are TRBV18 and TRBJ2-1; 8 bases fit TRBD1. J lost 0 bases, V lost 6 bases, and 4 bases had no gene match. This CDR3 has 15 residues. CDR1 and CDR2 from the germline V gene are KGHSH and LQKENI. The CDR3 DNA sequence: TGTGCCAGCTCCCCTGACAGGGGCTCCTACAATGAGCAGTTCTTC. Translated, it gives CASSPDRGSYNEQFF.

This clone turned up a few times. The CDR3 DNA reads TGTGCCAGCAGCGCAGGGGACCCCGGAAACACCATATATTTT. Translating gives CASSAGDPGNTIYF. The chain links TRBV7-2 to TRBJ1-3; TRBD1 is a possible D gene (6 bases). The length of the CDR3 is 14 residues. V shed 5 bases and J shed 4 bases, with 12 bases lying between them. Germline-derived CDR1 and CDR2 are SGHTA and FQGNSA.

The rearrangement links TRBV20-1 to TRBJ2-3; TRBD1 might be the D (6 bases). CDR1 and CDR2 (germline): DFQATT, SNEGSKA (reference sequence). The V end lost 3 bases, the J end lost 0 bases, and 10 bases lay between the germline ends. The CDR3 loop spans 14 amino acids. The CDR3: CSASPGQSTDTQYF. The CDR3 bases are TGCAGTGCTAGTCCTGGACAGAGCACAGATACGCAGTATTTT.

The rearrangement joins TRBV3-1 (or the pseudogene TRBV3-2) to TRBJ2-1; tentative D call: TRBD1 (5 bases). The CDR3 has 14 amino acids. Germline assignment: CDR1 LGHDT and CDR2 YNNKEL (reference sequence). Trimming pared 3 bases from V and 2 bases from J, leaving 8 bases between. DNA for the CDR3: TGTGCCAGCAGCCAGGGGCCCGCCTACAATGAGCAGTTCTTC. As protein: CASSQGPAYNEQFF.

This rearrangement joins TRBV7-9 to TRBJ1-5; 7 bases match TRBD1. V was clipped by 4 bases and J by 4 bases; unmatched bases: 7. Germline-derived CDR1 and CDR2 are SEHNR and FQNEAQ (reference sequence). The CDR3 runs to 15 residues. The DNA for the CDR3 is TGTGCCAGCAGCTCCTCCGACAGGGAGAATCAGCCCCAGCATTTT. Its translation: CASSSSDRENQPQHF.

The rearrangement links TRBV6-5 to TRBJ1-1; 8 bases match TRBD1. The length of the CDR3 is 12 residues. Germline V gene data show CDR1 as MNHEY and CDR2 as SVGAGI. V was clipped by 10 bases and J by 7 bases; unmatched bases: 8. In DNA form, the CDR3 reads TGTGCCACCCCGACAGGGGAAGATGAAGCTTTCTTT. It yields the protein CATPTGEDEAFF.

The rearrangement links TRBV6-5 to TRBJ2-1, with TRBD2 matching over 8 bases. Unmatched junction bases numbered 11, after V lost 7 bases and J lost 9 bases. This CDR3 comprises 14 residues. Germline V lookup: CDR1 MNHEY, CDR2 SVGAGI. For the CDR3, the DNA is TGTGCCAGCAACGAAAAGGGACTAGTCAGTGAGCAGTTCTTC. Translated, it gives CASNEKGLVSEQFF.

V is TRBV30 and J is TRBJ1-2; no firm D call. Deletions cut 0 bases from V and 0 bases from J, with 17 bases between. This CDR3 spans 17 amino acids. Germline CDR1 is GTSNPN and CDR2 is SVGIG (reference sequence). CDR3 protein: CAWSVRALGGPNYGYTF. The CDR3 nucleotides read TGTGCCTGGAGTGTACGGGCACTCGGAGGGCCTAACTATGGCTACACCTTC.

This chain uses TRBV7-9 with TRBJ1-1; 9 bases are shared with TRBD1. V lost 6 bases and J lost 1; bases outside the gene matches: 12. The CDR3 is 17 residues long. Germline-derived CDR1 and CDR2 are SEHNR and FQNEAQ (reference sequence). The CDR3 here is CASSRLGTGRGNTEAFF. The CDR3 region has the DNA TGTGCCAGCAGTCGACTCGGGACAGGGCGAGGGAACACTGAAGCTTTCTTT.

The rearrangement uses TRBV27 and TRBJ2-7, with TRBD2 as a possible D gene (6 bases). Germline values: CDR1 MNHEY, CDR2 SMNVEV (reference sequence). The CDR3 has 14 residues. V lost 3 bases and J lost 2, with 11 bases in between. In nucleotides, the CDR3 is TGTGCCAGCAGTTTTGGGACGGGGGCCTACGAGCAGTACTTC. Translating it yields CASSFGTGAYEQYF.

This chain links TRBV7-8 with TRBJ1-2, with 8 bases lining up with TRBD1. The length of the CDR3 is 13 residues. V lost 5 bases, J lost 3 bases, and 2 bases stayed unmatched. Germline lookup yields CDR1 SGHVS and CDR2 FQNEAQ. CDR3 bases: TGTGCCAGCAGCCCGGGACAGGACTATGGCTACACCTTC. Protein product: CASSPGQDYGYTF.

Worth noting for this clone: This sample includes further DNA sequences coding for the same CDR3. The chain combines TRBV6-5 with TRBJ2-2; D uncertain. The germline V gene encodes CDR1 MNHEY and CDR2 SVGAGI. The CDR3 spans 14 residues. The V end lost 0 bases, the J end lost 2 bases, and 4 bases lay between the germline ends. DNA for the CDR3: TGTGCCAGCAGTTACTCGAGTAACACCGGGGAGCTGTTTTTT. Its translation is CASSYSSNTGELFF.

This clone was seen a single time. The chain carries TRBV5-6 and TRBJ2-7, with 10 bases that match TRBD1. This CDR3 region has 14 residues. Germline CDR1 and CDR2: SGHDT and YYEEEE. V was pared by 4 bases and J by 6 bases, with 7 bases of the junction left unmatched. CDR3 DNA sequence: TGTGCCAGCAGCCAGGGGACAGGGGAATTCGAGCAGTACTTC. Protein sequence: CASSQGTGEFEQYF. The variable domain in full, completed from reference TRBV5-6 and TRBJ2-7, reads DAGVTQSPTHLIKTRGQQVTLRCSPKSGHDTVSWYQQALGQGPQFIFQYYEEEERQRGNFPDRFSGHQFPNYSSELNVNALLLGDSALYLCASSQGTGEFEQYFGPGTRLTVT.

The chain has TRBV9 and TRBJ2-1, with D uncertain. With 4 bases removed from V and 0 bases from J, the gap between germline ends came to 11 bases. Germline lookup yields CDR1 SGDLS and CDR2 YYNGEE. The CDR3 runs 15 residues. The CDR3 region has the DNA TGTGCCAGCAGCTACGCGGCTAGCTCCTACAATGAGCAGTTCTTC. Its translation is CASSYAASSYNEQFF.

Details on this clone: This sample includes further DNA sequences coding for the same CDR3. The V gene is TRBV3-1 (or the pseudogene TRBV3-2), the J gene TRBJ1-2, with 7 bases aligning to TRBD1. Trimming cost V 4 bases and J 7 bases; bases outside gene matches: 3. CDR3 size: 12 residues. Germline V lookup: CDR1 LGHDT, CDR2 YNNKEL (reference sequence). CDR3 amino acids: CASSPPGGGYTF. DNA of the CDR3: TGTGCCAGCAGCCCCCCAGGGGGTGGCTACACCTTC.

This sequence joins TRBV7-2 and TRBJ1-1; D is unclear. The CDR3 contains 14 residues. CDR1 SGHTA and CDR2 FQGNSA come from the germline V gene. Between the trimmed V and J ends, which lost 1 base and 4 bases, there was a span of 10 bases. CDR3 loop: CASSLEGGLTEAFF. The CDR3 nucleotides are TGTGCCAGCAGCTTAGAAGGAGGGCTCACTGAAGCTTTCTTT.

V gene TRBV25-1 combines with J gene TRBJ2-7; 8 nucleotides line up with TRBD2. The germline V gene encodes CDR1 MGHDK and CDR2 SYGVNS. The CDR3 runs to 16 residues. The V segment lost 5 bases and the J segment 0 bases; nucleotides outside the gene matches: 9. The DNA for the CDR3 is TGTGCCAGCAGTAGCGGGGGAGGTTTCGGCTCCTACGAGCAGTACTTC. Encoded protein: CASSSGGGFGSYEQYF.

The sample holds a few counts of this clone. The V and J genes are TRBV4-3 and TRBJ2-1; 7 nucleotides agree with TRBD2. The junction had 6 bases not matched to a gene; V was cut back by 0 bases and J by 4 bases. The CDR3 extends over 16 amino acids. Germline values: CDR1 LGHNA, CDR2 YSLEER. The CDR3 coding sequence is TGCGCCAGCAGCCAAGATCCGGGCGGGGGTTACAATGAGCAGTTCTTC. It is translated as CASSQDPGGGYNEQFF.

The sample holds a few counts of this clone. The chain has TRBV12-3 or TRBV12-4 and TRBJ1-1; D is perhaps TRBD1 (6 bases). This CDR3 comprises 13 residues. V lost 5 bases and J lost 4, with 11 bases in between. The CDR3 region has the DNA TGTGCCAGCAGTGCTTCAGGGGTCACTGAAGCTTTCTTT. Translation gives CASSASGVTEAFF.

The CDR3 is CASSLRGVLGETQYF. In nucleotides, the CDR3 is TGTGCCAGCAGCTTGCGGGGCGTCCTAGGGGAGACCCAGTACTTC. The chain combines TRBV7-2 with TRBJ2-5, with D perhaps TRBD2 (6 bases). The germline V gene has CDR1 SGHTA and CDR2 FQGNSA. V lost 3 bases and J 5 bases, leaving 16 bases between the germline ends. This CDR3 spans 15 amino acids.

In its sample, this clone was seen once. This rearrangement joins TRBV29-1 to TRBJ2-1; 8 nucleotides agree with TRBD2. Trimming removed 4 bases from V and 10 bases from J; junction bases left unmatched: 9. CDR3 length: 13 residues. Germline loops: CDR1 SQVTM, CDR2 ANQGSEA. This CDR3 reads CSVGSGAQREQFF. In DNA, the CDR3 is TGCAGCGTTGGTAGCGGGGCCCAAAGGGAGCAGTTCTTC.

V and J are TRBV5-4 and TRBJ2-5, with TRBD2 identical over 9 bases. This CDR3 has 15 amino acids. In germline, CDR1 is SGHNT, CDR2 YYREEE (reference sequence). The trim removed 5 bases at V and 4 bases at J, leaving 9 bases unmatched. CDR3 amino acids: CASSLVAGVRETQYF. The DNA for the CDR3 is TGTGCCAGCAGTCTGGTAGCGGGAGTTAGAGAGACCCAGTACTTC.

This clone was recorded a few times. The chain uses TRBV23-1 and TRBJ2-3; D not resolved. TRBV23-1 qualifies as an ORF whose function is uncertain. There are 15 residues in the CDR3. The V gene lost 0 bases and the J gene lost 0 bases, with 7 bases spanning the gap. The CDR3 loop reads CASSQSRPSTDTQYF. DNA of the CDR3: TGCGCCAGCAGTCAATCGAGGCCTAGCACAGATACGCAGTATTTT.

This clone was seen only once. CDR3 DNA: TGTGCCAGCAGCCTACAGGGAGGGGAGACCCAGTACTTC. It translates to CASSLQGGETQYF. The gene calls are TRBV5-6 and TRBJ2-5; TRBD2 might be the D (7 bases). Germline CDR1 reads SGHDT; CDR2 reads YYEEEE. The CDR3 is made up of 13 amino acids. V lost 4 bases and J lost 5, with 12 bases in between.